This TCR beta chain was identified during a study of blood T cell repertoires in COVID-19. In the study overall: Sites across the United States, Italy and Spain contributed samples from acute and convalescent COVID-19. In each case, the material was cDNA or gDNA derived from T cells, B-cell-depleted T cells, or PBMCs.

Authors' processing steps: By means of reference gene primer amplification, nucleated cell counts were estimated. Method: immunoSEQ multiplex PCR; TCRdb's copy keeps in-frame clones and lacks some. V, J and clone size are taken as reported in that table, and D and trimming were inferred from the DNA itself. The sample yields fewer than 120,000 clones, over 60% seen once. CDR1 is KGHSH and CDR2 is LQKENI in the germline V gene. Unmatched junction bases numbered 15, after V lost 2 bases and J lost 6 bases. The CDR3 length is 17 residues. The sequence was obtained from a woman older than 75 with active or convalescent COVID-19. The rearrangement links TRBV18 to TRBJ2-7; TRBD1 aligns across 8 bases. The sequencing sample was made of peripheral blood. The DNA of the CDR3 is TGTGCCAGCTCACCATTGCGAGACAGGGGTGTTACTGGCGAGCAGTACTTC. This translates into CASSPLRDRGVTGEQYF.